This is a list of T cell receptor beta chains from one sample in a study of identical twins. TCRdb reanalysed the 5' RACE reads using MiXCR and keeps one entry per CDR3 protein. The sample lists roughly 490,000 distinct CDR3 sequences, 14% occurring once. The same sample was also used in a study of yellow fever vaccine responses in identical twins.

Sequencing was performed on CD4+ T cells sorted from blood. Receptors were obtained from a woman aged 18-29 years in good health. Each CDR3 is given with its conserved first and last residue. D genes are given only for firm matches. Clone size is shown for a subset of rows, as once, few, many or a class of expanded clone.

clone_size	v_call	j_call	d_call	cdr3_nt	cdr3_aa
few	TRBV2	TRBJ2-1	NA	TGTGCCACCACTTGGACCTACCAATACAATGAGCAGTTCTTC	CATTWTYQYNEQFF
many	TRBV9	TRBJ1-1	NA	TGTGCCAGCAGCGTAGAAATAGGAGGCACTGAAGCTTTCTTT	CASSVEIGGTEAFF
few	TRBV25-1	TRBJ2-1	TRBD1	TGTGCCAGCAGGGGACAGGGGTGGGGTAATGAGCAGTTCTTC	CASRGQGWGNEQFF
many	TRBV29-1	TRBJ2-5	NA	TGCAGCTCATTGGAGGGGACTTTCCAAGAGACCCAGTACTTC	CSSLEGTFQETQYF
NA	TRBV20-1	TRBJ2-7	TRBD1	TGCAGTGCCGTGGACAGGGTCTACGAGCAGTACTTC	CSAVDRVYEQYF
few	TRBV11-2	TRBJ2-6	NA	TGTGCCAGCAGCTTAGGTTATCAGGGCCCATCTGGGGCCAACGTCCTGACTTTC	CASSLGYQGPSGANVLTF
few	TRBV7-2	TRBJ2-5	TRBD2	TGTGCCAGCAGCTTAGTAGCGGGAGTAGAAGAGACCCAGTACTTC	CASSLVAGVEETQYF
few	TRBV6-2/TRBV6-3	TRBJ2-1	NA	TGTGCCAGCAGTTACCCTCTGGAGGGGGCCTACAATGAGCAGTTCTTC	CASSYPLEGAYNEQFF
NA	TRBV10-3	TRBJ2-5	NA	TGTGCCATCTCCCGCGGGGACGGGGAGACCCAGTACTTC	CAISRGDGETQYF
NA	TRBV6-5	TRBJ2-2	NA	TGTGCCAGCAGTTACTCGGACATTGGTGGTCGGGAGCTGTTTTTT	CASSYSDIGGRELFF
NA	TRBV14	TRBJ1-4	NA	TGTGCCAGCAGCCAAGATTTACAGGGCCAACTGTTTTTT	CASSQDLQGQLFF
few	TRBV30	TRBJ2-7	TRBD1	TGTGCCTGGAGTGTCGAGACAGGGAGCGAGCAGTACTTC	CAWSVETGSEQYF
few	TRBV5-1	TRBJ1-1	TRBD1	TGCGCCAGCAGCGAACAGGGGGGTTGGACTGAAGCTTTCTTT	CASSEQGGWTEAFF
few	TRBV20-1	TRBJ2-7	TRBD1	TGCAGTGCTAGAGGGGACAGGGGGCGACGCGAGCAGTACTTC	CSARGDRGRREQYF
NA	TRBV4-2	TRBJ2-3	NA	TGTGCCAGCAGCCAAGATCCACTAAGCACAGATACGCAGTATTTT	CASSQDPLSTDTQYF
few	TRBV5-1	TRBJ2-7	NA	TGCGCCAGCAGCTTGGTAGGGACAACCCCCCACGAGCAGTACTTC	CASSLVGTTPHEQYF
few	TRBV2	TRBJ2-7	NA	TGTGCCAGCAGTGAAGAGTCCGTTGGGGAGCAGTACTTC	CASSEESVGEQYF
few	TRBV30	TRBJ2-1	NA	TGTGCCTGGGACAAAGGAGGATCGAGCAGACTCTACAATGAGCAGTTCTTC	CAWDKGGSSRLYNEQFF
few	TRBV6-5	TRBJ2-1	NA	TGTGCCAGCAGTTACCTGAAGCCCCCTGGGAACAATGAGCAGTTCTTC	CASSYLKPPGNNEQFF
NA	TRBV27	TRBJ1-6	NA	TGTGCCAGCAGTTCGAAGGCGCGGGAGGATTCACCCCTCCACTTT	CASSSKAREDSPLHF
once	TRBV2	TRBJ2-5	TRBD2	TGTGCCAGCAGTGAAACGGGGATAGCGGGGGGGGGACTGTACTTC	CASSETGIAGGGLYF
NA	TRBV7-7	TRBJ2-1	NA	TGTGCCAGCTGTTTACTGGCGGGGCGGAGCTCCTACAATGAGCAGTTCTTC	CASCLLAGRSSYNEQFF
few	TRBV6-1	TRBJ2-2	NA	TGTGCCAGCAGCGTGGCAGGGGTGAATGAGCTGTTTTTT	CASSVAGVNELFF
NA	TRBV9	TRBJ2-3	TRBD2	TGTGCCAGCAGCGAGGGACTACCTAGCACAGATACGCAGTATTTT	CASSEGLPSTDTQYF
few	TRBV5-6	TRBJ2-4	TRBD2	TGTGCCAGCAGCTCTGTAGCGGGAGGGCGGCACATTCAGTACTTC	CASSSVAGGRHIQYF
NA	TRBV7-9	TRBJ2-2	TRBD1	TGTGCCAGCAGCCGACCCCGGGACAGAGAGCCCGGGGAGCTGTTTTTT	CASSRPRDREPGELFF
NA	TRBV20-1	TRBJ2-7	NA	TGCAGTGCTAAGAGGGGCTCCTACGAGCAGTACTTC	CSAKRGSYEQYF
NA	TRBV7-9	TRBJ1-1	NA	TGTGCCAGCAGTTTGGGGGACTCGAACACTGAAGCTTTCTTT	CASSLGDSNTEAFF
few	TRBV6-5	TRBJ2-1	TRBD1	TGTGCCAGCAGTTATAGGACAGGGGGGCGGAATGAGCAGTTCTTC	CASSYRTGGRNEQFF
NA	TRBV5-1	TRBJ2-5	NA	TGCGCCAGCAGCTTGGCCTCGAGGGGCCAGTACTTC	CASSLASRGQYF